These T cell receptor beta chains were read from a single sample in a study of OX40 agonist ivuxolimab in advanced cancers. The method was immunoSEQ multiplex PCR; TCRdb's version includes in-frame clones alone and lacks a portion of them. The table includes about 100,000 clones, approximately 90% detected once. Here the sequenced sample was CD4+ or CD8+ T cells sorted from blood, taken in a trial of the OX40 agonist ivuxolimab. Receptors were obtained from an adult with an advanced solid tumor such as melanoma, head and neck, liver or kidney cancer. Both conserved end residues are trimmed from each CDR3. A clone size is listed for some rows: how often the clone was seen (once, few, many), or a class if it is expanded.

abundance,j_gene,v_gene,CDR3aa
-,TRBJ2-6,TRBV28,ASSLDSSGANVLT
few,TRBJ1-5,TRBV28,ASSKYNQPQH
-,TRBJ1-1,TRBV6-6,ASSTLNTEAF
-,TRBJ2-7,TRBV18,ASSPGLAKDEQY
-,TRBJ2-5,TRBV7-9,ASSFTETQY
-,TRBJ1-5,TRBV2,ASSERQGYNQPQH
-,TRBJ2-7,TRBV7-2,ASSLGGVNPSGQY
once,TRBJ2-1,TRBV19,ASSISGAWNEQF
-,TRBJ2-3,TRBV11-2,ASSLVIAGADTQY
-,TRBJ2-2,TRBV5-4,ASSTGTSGRAGELF
-,TRBJ2-4,TRBV2,ASSEQPLRTPKNIQY